These 12 T cell receptor beta chains originate from one sample sequenced in a study of naive and memory T cell subsets. Study-wide findings and caveats: Especially in CD8 cells, naive repertoires contained a few larger clonotypes, possibly CD45RA-re-expressing memory cells.

What these receptors recognize is not known. An equimolar mix of two oligonucleotides served as the beta constant-region primer for TRBC1 and TRBC2. Ligated cDNA was amplified by four rounds of PCR with nested alpha and beta constant-region primers and SP2. Via MiXCR, TCRdb re-called the UMI-ligation and nested PCR reads, giving one row per CDR3 protein. Among roughly 150,000 distinct CDR3 sequences listed, approximately 20% were seen once. The sequencing sample was made of naive CD8+ T cells from blood. These receptors came from a human donor in good health.

The chain recombines TRBV12-3 or TRBV12-4 with TRBJ2-7, with TRBD2 matching over 13 bases. The CDR3 has 17 residues. Trimming took 2 bases from V and 5 from J; bases not matched to a gene: 9. The CDR3 DNA is TGTGCCAGCAGTTTAATTGGGGGGGGACTAGCGGGAAACGAGCAGTACTTC. Protein sequence: CASSLIGGGLAGNEQYF.

CDR3 DNA sequence: TGTGCCAGCAGCTTAGAAGGGGTTAGCACAGATACGCAGTATTTT. Its translation: CASSLEGVSTDTQYF. The chain links TRBV7-6 to TRBJ2-3; tentatively, D is TRBD1 (5 bases). This CDR3 contains 15 residues. The V gene lost 1 base and the J gene lost 0 bases, with 8 bases spanning the gap. The germline V gene has CDR1 SGHVS and CDR2 FNYEAQ.

The chain joins TRBV2 to TRBJ2-3; D is unresolved. Germline CDR1 SNHLY, CDR2 FYNNEI. The CDR3 has 14 residues. Deletions cut 4 bases from V and 1 base from J, with 9 bases between. The CDR3 loop is CASSVGSGTDTQYF. The CDR3, as DNA: TGTGCCAGCAGTGTTGGTAGTGGCACAGATACGCAGTATTTT.

V gene TRBV25-1 combines with J gene TRBJ2-5, with 8 bases that match TRBD2. This CDR3 spans 13 amino acids. J lost 6 bases, V lost 6 bases, and 6 bases had no gene match. Germline-derived CDR1 and CDR2 are MGHDK and SYGVNS. The CDR3 here is CASSESGSQTQYF. The CDR3, as DNA: TGTGCCAGCAGCGAAAGCGGGAGTCAGACCCAGTACTTC.

At least ten counts were recorded for this clonotype. The chain is built from TRBV27 and TRBJ1-1; maybe TRBD1 (5 bases). Germline CDR1 and CDR2: MNHEY and SMNVEV (reference sequence). Trimming took 5 bases from V and 6 from J, leaving 10 bases between them. This CDR3 is built from 12 residues. This CDR3 is CASSGGLAEAFF. The CDR3 DNA sequence: TGTGCCAGCAGTGGGGGTCTCGCTGAAGCTTTCTTT.

Only a few counts were recorded for this clonotype. The V gene is TRBV12-3 or TRBV12-4, the J gene TRBJ1-6; 8 positions match TRBD1. J lost 5 bases, V lost 7 bases, and 7 bases had no gene match. The CDR3 totals 15 residues. DNA for the CDR3: TGTGCCAGCAAGACCATGGACAGGGATAATTCACCCCTCCACTTT. Translation gives CASKTMDRDNSPLHF.

This clonotype showed up just a few times. This rearrangement joins TRBV14 to TRBJ2-7; a weak D match, TRBD2 (6 bases). Germline assignment: CDR1 SGHDN and CDR2 FVKESK. Trimming shortened V by 3 bases and J by 2 bases, and 14 bases separated the two germline ends. The CDR3 spans 15 residues. CDR3 DNA: TGTGCCAGCAGCCACGGGACCGGCGGGGCCTACGAGCAGTACTTC. It is translated as CASSHGTGGAYEQYF.

The chain uses TRBV10-2 and TRBJ1-1, with no clear D. V lost 1 base, J lost 0 bases, and 3 bases lay in between. This CDR3 is built from 13 residues. CDR1 and CDR2 (germline): WSHSY, SAAADI. DNA for the CDR3: TGCGCCAGCAGTGAGTTTTTGAACACTGAAGCTTTCTTT. It encodes CASSEFLNTEAFF.

The sample holds many counts of this clonotype. The chain has TRBV4-1 and TRBJ2-1; D uncertain. V was clipped by 0 bases and J by 6 bases, with 3 bases between them. Germline V lookup: CDR1 MGHRA, CDR2 YSYEKL. This CDR3 is built from 12 residues. The CDR3: CASSQDGNEQFF. CDR3 DNA sequence: TGCGCCAGCAGCCAAGACGGCAATGAGCAGTTCTTC.

This chain joins TRBV5-4 and TRBJ2-7, with 10 nucleotides matching TRBD1. The ends lost 0 bases at V and 6 bases at J; junction bases unmatched: 9. The germline V gene has CDR1 SGHNT and CDR2 YYREEE (reference sequence). There are 16 residues in the CDR3. The chain's CDR3 is CASSLVGQGRTREQYF. For the CDR3, the DNA is TGTGCCAGCAGCTTGGTGGGACAGGGGCGGACTCGCGAGCAGTACTTC. Combining the CDR3 with reference TRBV5-4 and TRBJ2-7 gives the whole variable domain ETGVTQSPTHLIKTRGQQVTLRCSSQSGHNTVSWYQQALGQGPQFIFQYYREEENGRGNFPPRFSGLQFPNYSSELNVNALELDDSALYLCASSLVGQGRTREQYFGPGTRLTVT.

This clonotype was seen only a few times. The J gene is TRBJ2-1, the V gene TRBV5-1, with TRBD2 matching over 12 bases. Germline V CDR1 and CDR2: SGHRS, YFSETQ. Trimming removed 1 base from V and 7 bases from J; junction bases left unmatched: 6. The CDR3 loop spans 16 amino acids. The CDR3 DNA reads TGCGCCAGCAGCTTGTATCCTAGCGGGAGGGAAAATGAGCAGTTCTTC. Encoded protein: CASSLYPSGRENEQFF.

This clonotype was recorded a few times. V gene TRBV29-1 combines with J gene TRBJ2-7; TRBD1 matches at 8 bases. The V and J ends lost 7 bases and 6 bases, in that order; junction bases with no gene match: 14. The CDR3 consists of 14 residues. The germline CDR1 and CDR2 sequences are SQVTM and ANQGSEA. CDR3 region: CSASLRDRPREQYF. CDR3 DNA sequence: TGCAGCGCATCACTCCGGGACAGGCCACGCGAGCAGTACTTC.